This TCR beta chain was captured by sequencing in a study of OX40 agonist ivuxolimab in advanced cancers. Looking at the study overall: Hepatocellular carcinoma, melanoma, renal cell or head and neck cancer was diagnosed in the dose-escalation patients.

Points from the study as a whole: CD4+ and CD8+ T cells in blood underwent clonal expansion by week 6 at 0.1 to 3.0 mg/kg.

TCRdb's table, derived via immunoSEQ multiplex PCR, lists solely in-frame clones and lacks some. The sample records about 76,000 clones, around 90% being singletons. Comment on this clone: Its antigen is not identified.

The sample was CD4+ or CD8+ T cells sorted from blood, taken in a trial of the OX40 agonist ivuxolimab. This receptor was identified in an adult with an advanced solid tumor such as melanoma, head and neck, liver or kidney cancer.

This CDR3 is CASSLGGGSAKNIQYF. Written as DNA, the CDR3 is TGTGCCAGCAGCTTGGGAGGGGGCTCGGCCAAAAACATTCAGTACTTC. The chain carries TRBV5-4 and TRBJ2-4; 7 bases align to TRBD1. V was clipped by 0 bases and J by 1 base; unmatched bases: 4. The germline CDR1 and CDR2 sequences are SGHNT and YYREEE (reference sequence). The CDR3 is made up of 16 amino acids.